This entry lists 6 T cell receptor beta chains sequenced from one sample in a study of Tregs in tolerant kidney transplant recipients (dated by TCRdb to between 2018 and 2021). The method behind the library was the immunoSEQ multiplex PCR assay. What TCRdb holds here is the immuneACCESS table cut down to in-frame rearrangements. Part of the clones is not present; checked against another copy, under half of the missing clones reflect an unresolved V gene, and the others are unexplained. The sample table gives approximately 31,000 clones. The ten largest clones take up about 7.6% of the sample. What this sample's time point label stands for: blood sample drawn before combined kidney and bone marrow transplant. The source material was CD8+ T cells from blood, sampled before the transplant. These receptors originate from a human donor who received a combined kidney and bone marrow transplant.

The CDR3 sequence: CAWSIRGLGSYEQYF. Incomplete CDR3 DNA: TGTGCCTGGAGTATAAGGGGGCTGGGGTCCTACGAG. The V gene is TRBV30, the J gene TRBJ2-7, with 7 bases matching TRBD1. The CDR3 end falls 3 residues outside the read, so it is completed with the germline J gene. Germline-derived CDR1 and CDR2 are GTSNPN and SVGIG (reference sequence). After removal of 2 bases from V and 1 base from J, the junction contained 8 bases not matched to a gene. The CDR3 has 15 amino acids.

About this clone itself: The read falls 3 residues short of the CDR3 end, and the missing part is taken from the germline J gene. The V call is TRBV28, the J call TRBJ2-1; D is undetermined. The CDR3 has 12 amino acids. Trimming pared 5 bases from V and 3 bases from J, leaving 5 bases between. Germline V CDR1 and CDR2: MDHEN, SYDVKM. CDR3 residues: CASSLNYNEQFF. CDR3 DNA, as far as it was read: TGTGCCAGCAGTCTAAACTACAATGAG.

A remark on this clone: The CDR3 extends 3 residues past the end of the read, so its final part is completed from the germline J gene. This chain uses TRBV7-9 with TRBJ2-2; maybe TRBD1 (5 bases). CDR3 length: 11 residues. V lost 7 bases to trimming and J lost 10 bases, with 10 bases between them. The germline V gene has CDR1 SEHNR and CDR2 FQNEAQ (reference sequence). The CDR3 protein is CASTRGLELFF. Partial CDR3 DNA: TGTGCCAGCACAAGGGGTTTGGAG.

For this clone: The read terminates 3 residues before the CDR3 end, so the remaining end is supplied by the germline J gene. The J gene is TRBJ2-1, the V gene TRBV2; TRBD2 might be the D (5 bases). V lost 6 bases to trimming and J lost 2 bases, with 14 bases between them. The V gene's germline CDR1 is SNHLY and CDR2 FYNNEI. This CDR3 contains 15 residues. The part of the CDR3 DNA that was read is TGTGCCAGCAGAACTCCTAGCCATACCTACAATGAG. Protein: CASRTPSHTYNE. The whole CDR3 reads CASRTPSHTYNEQFF. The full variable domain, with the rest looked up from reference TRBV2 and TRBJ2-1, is EPEVTQTPSHQVTQMGQEVILRCVPISNHLYFYWYRQILGQKVEFLVSFYNNEISEKSEIFDDQFSVERPDGSNFTLKIRSTKLEDSAMYFCASRTPSHTYNEQFFGPGTRLTVL.

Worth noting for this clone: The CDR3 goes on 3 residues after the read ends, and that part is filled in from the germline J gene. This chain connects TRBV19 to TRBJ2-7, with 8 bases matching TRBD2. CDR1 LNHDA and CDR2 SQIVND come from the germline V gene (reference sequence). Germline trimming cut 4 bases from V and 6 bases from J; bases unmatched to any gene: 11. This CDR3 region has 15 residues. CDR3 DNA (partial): TGTGCCAGTAGTACGGTCGGGGGGGCCCAGGGCGAG. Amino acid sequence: CASSTVGGAQGE. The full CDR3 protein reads CASSTVGGAQGEQYF.

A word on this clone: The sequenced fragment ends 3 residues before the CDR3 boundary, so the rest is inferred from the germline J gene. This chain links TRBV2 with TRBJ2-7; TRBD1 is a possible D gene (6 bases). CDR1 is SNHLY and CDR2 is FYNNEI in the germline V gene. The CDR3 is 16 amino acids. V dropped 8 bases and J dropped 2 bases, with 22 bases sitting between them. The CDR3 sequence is CASLPNRELPPYEQYF. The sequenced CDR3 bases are TGTGCCAGCCTTCCCAACAGGGAACTCCCACCCTACGAG.